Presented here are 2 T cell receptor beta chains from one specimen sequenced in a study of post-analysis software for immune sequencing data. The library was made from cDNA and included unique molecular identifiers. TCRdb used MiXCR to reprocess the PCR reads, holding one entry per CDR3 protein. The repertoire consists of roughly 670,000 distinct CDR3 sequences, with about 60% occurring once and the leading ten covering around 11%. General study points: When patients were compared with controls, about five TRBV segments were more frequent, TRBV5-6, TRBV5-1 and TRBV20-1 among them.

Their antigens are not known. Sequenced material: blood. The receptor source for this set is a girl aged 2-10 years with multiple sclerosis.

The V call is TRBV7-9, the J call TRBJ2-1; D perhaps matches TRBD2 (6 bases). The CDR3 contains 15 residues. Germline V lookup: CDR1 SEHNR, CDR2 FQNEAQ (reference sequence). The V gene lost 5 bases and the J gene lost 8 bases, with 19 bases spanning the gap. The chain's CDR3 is CASSLGTSPVYEQFF. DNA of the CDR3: TGTGCCAGCAGCCTAGGGACTTCCCCCGTCTATGAGCAGTTCTTC.

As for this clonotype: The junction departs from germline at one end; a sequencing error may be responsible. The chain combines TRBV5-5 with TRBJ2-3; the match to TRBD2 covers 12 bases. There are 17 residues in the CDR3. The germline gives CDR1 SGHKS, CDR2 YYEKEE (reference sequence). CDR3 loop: CGSSPGLAGTRTDTQYF. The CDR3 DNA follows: TGTGGCAGCAGCCCAGGACTAGCGGGGACAAGAACAGATACGCAGTATTTT.